The 5 T cell receptor beta chains given below trace back to one sample, sequenced in a study of technical replicates of blood from several donors (TCRdb year 2017). Libraries were constructed by the immunoSEQ multiplex PCR assay. TCRdb stores this immuneACCESS table with in-frame sequences only. Part of the clones is absent; in the studies checked, under half of the shortfall reflects unresolved V genes, and no reason is known for the rest. Recorded for this sample are some 77,000 clones; around 96% of them occurred a single time. Together, the top ten hold 0.3% to 0.35% of the sample. The specimen was T cells isolated from PBMCs. Receptor source: a human donor in good health.

J is TRBJ2-7 and V is TRBV29-1; 7 nucleotides match TRBD2. Trimming removed 5 bases from V and 3 bases from J; junction bases left unmatched: 4. CDR3 length: 12 residues. In germline, CDR1 is SQVTM, CDR2 ANQGSEA. CDR3: CSVRTRNYEQYF. The DNA for the CDR3 is TGCAGCGTTCGGACTAGGAACTACGAGCAGTACTTC.

This clone was observed once. The genes are TRBV18 and TRBJ1-5; D perhaps matches TRBD1 (5 bases). V was clipped by 4 bases and J by 0 bases, with 13 bases between them. This CDR3 comprises 16 residues. CDR1 and CDR2 from the germline V gene are KGHSH and LQKENI. CDR3 in DNA: TGTGCCAGCTCACTGCGGACACTTCCTAGCAATCAGCCCCAGCATTTT. Its translation: CASSLRTLPSNQPQHF.

This chain connects TRBV9 to TRBJ1-2; 9 bases map to TRBD1. V was clipped by 4 bases and J by 6 bases; unmatched bases: 7. In germline, CDR1 is SGDLS, CDR2 YYNGEE. The CDR3 spans 14 residues. CDR3 protein: CASSTGTGMDGYTF. CDR3 in DNA: TGTGCCAGCAGCACCGGGACAGGGATGGATGGCTACACCTTC.

This clone has a single count. This chain connects TRBV11-3 to TRBJ2-1; 11 bases map to TRBD2. CDR1 and CDR2 (germline): SGHNT, YENEEA. J lost 10 bases, V lost 5 bases, and 10 bases had no gene match. The CDR3 loop spans 15 amino acids. The CDR3 here is CASSRLAGGREEQFF. For the CDR3, the DNA is TGTGCCAGCAGCCGCCTAGCGGGAGGTCGGGAGGAGCAGTTCTTC.

The chain combines TRBV7-2 with TRBJ1-4, with D hard to call. V was pared by 2 bases and J by 7 bases, with 11 bases between. CDR1 is SGHTA, CDR2 FQGNSA, per germline. The CDR3 is 14 residues long. The CDR3 loop is CASSLQGRGEKLFF. The CDR3 DNA reads TGTGCCAGCAGCTTACAAGGGAGAGGTGAAAAACTGTTTTTT.